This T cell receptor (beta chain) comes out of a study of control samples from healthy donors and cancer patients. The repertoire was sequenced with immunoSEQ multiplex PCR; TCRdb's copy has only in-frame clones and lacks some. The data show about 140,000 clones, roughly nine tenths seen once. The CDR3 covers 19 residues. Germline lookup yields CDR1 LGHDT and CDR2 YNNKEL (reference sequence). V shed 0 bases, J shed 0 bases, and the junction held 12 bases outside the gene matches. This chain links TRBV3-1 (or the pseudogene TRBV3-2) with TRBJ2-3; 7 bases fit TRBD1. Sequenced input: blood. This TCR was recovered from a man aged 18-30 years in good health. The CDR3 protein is CASSQDTLQGYPSTDTQYF. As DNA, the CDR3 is TGTGCCAGCAGCCAAGATACCCTACAGGGGTATCCTAGCACAGATACGCAGTATTTT.